Following are 9 T cell receptor beta chains from one sample sequenced in a study of CD8 T cells in Susac syndrome (dated by TCRdb to the late 2010s). The receptor library was made with the immunoSEQ multiplex PCR assay. RNA was extracted with the RNeasy kit and roughly 0.45 to 1 ug was reverse transcribed using random hexamers. The public reads were reprocessed in TCRdb via fastp at Q25 and MiXCR, keeping in-frame beta chains. Identical CDR3 proteins give one entry, which carries the most common genes and DNA. The sample table holds some 190,000 distinct CDR3 sequences, of which roughly 94% were seen once. The biggest ten clones account for less than 0.11% of the sample. The sequencing sample was made of CD4+ T cells from PBMCs. Every receptor here comes from a human donor in good health.

J is TRBJ1-5 and V is TRBV5-1, with D tentatively TRBD1 (5 bases). There are 13 residues in the CDR3. V was trimmed by 4 bases and J by 3 bases, leaving 8 bases between them. Germline V lookup: CDR1 SGHRS, CDR2 YFSETQ. CDR3 sequence (DNA): TGCGCCAGCAGCGGGGGGACCAATCAGCCCCAGCATTTT. This codes for CASSGGTNQPQHF. Full variable domain (missing parts from reference TRBV5-1 and TRBJ1-5): KAGVTQTPRYLIKTRGQQVTLSCSPISGHRSVSWYQQTPGQGLQFLFEYFSETQRNKGNFPGRFSGRQFSNSRSEMNVSTLELGDSALYLCASSGGTNQPQHFGDGTRLSIL.

This sequence joins TRBV24-1 and TRBJ2-1; D possibly matches TRBD1 or TRBD2 (9 bases each). This CDR3 is 20 amino acids long. The germline gives CDR1 KGHDR, CDR2 SFDVKD. Trimming left V 4 bases short and J 7 bases short, with 31 bases between. CDR3 coding DNA: TGTGCCACCAGTGACATAAAGGGACAGGGAAGGGGACTAGCCAAGAATGAGCAGTTCTTC. The encoded protein is CATSDIKGQGRGLAKNEQFF.

V gene TRBV12-3 or TRBV12-4 combines with J gene TRBJ2-5, with TRBD1 matching 7 bases. The CDR3 length is 14 residues. V gave up 5 bases and J gave up 2 bases; unmatched junction bases: 5. CDR3 bases: TGTGCCAGCAGTCGAGAACAGGGGCAAGAGACCCAGTACTTC. Translated, it gives CASSREQGQETQYF.

J is TRBJ1-4 and V is TRBV25-1; D not resolved. V dropped 3 bases and J dropped 6 bases, with 14 bases sitting between them. CDR1 is MGHDK, CDR2 SYGVNS, per germline. The length of the CDR3 is 15 residues. The CDR3 region is CASSDPRREDEKLFF. The CDR3 DNA reads TGTGCCAGCAGTGACCCGCGCCGGGAGGATGAAAAACTGTTTTTT.

CDR3 sequence (DNA): TGTGCCAGCAGTCCCCTAGGCGCCAGCTCCTACGAGCAGTACGTC. This codes for CASSPLGASSYEQYV. The rearrangement links TRBV27 to TRBJ2-7; D is undetermined. This CDR3 has 15 amino acids. With 5 bases removed from V and 0 bases from J, the gap between germline ends came to 14 bases. Looked up from germline, CDR1 is MNHEY and CDR2 is SMNVEV (reference sequence).

The chain uses TRBV12-3 or TRBV12-4 and TRBJ2-7; D uncertain. V lost 5 bases and J 6 bases, leaving 11 bases between the germline ends. The CDR3 runs 12 residues. In DNA form, the CDR3 reads TGTGCCAGCAGTCTAGGTTCGTCCGAGCAGTACTTC. It translates to CASSLGSSEQYF.

The rearrangement uses TRBV7-2 and TRBJ2-3; no reliable D call. V was pared by 1 base and J by 8 bases, with 7 bases between. Germline V gene data show CDR1 as SGHTA and CDR2 as FQGNSA. The CDR3 has 12 residues. The CDR3 DNA is TGTGCCAGCAGCTTAGGTCGCGTTACGCAGTATTTT. Protein sequence: CASSLGRVTQYF. Supplemented by reference TRBV7-2 and TRBJ2-3, the full variable domain reads GAGVSQSPSNKVTEKGKDVELRCDPISGHTALYWYRQSLGQGLEFLIYFQGNSAPDKSGLPSDRFSAERTGGSVSTLTIQRTQQEDSAVYLCASSLGRVTQYFGPGTRLTVL.

J is TRBJ1-5 and V is TRBV28; D is possibly TRBD1 (6 bases). The ends were cut back, 6 bases at V and 1 base at J, with 10 bases in the middle. Germline values: CDR1 MDHEN, CDR2 SYDVKM. The CDR3 is 14 residues long. This CDR3 reads CASREGQSNQPQHF. CDR3 nucleotides: TGTGCCAGCAGGGAAGGACAGAGCAATCAGCCCCAGCATTTT. Based on the CDR3 plus reference TRBV28 and TRBJ1-5, the full variable domain is DVKVTQSSRYLVKRTGEKVFLECVQDMDHENMFWYRQDPGLGLRLIYFSYDVKMKEKGDIPEGYSVSREKKERFSLILESASTNQTSMYLCASREGQSNQPQHFGDGTRLSIL.

J is TRBJ1-1 and V is TRBV3-1, with TRBD1 as a possible D gene (6 bases). V was shortened by 4 bases and J by 0 bases, with 18 bases between the two germline ends. CDR1 LGHDT and CDR2 YNNKEL come from the germline V gene (reference sequence). CDR3 length equals 17 residues. The CDR3 region is CASSLVSGGQMNTEAFF. The CDR3 DNA reads TGTGCCAGCAGCCTTGTGTCCGGGGGCCAAATGAACACTGAAGCTTTCTTT.